The clone carrying this T cell receptor (beta chain) was observed a handful of times. This entry is derived from a study of cytomegalovirus exposure and HLA in healthy donors. This CDR3 spans 15 amino acids. Trimming pared 3 bases from V and 0 bases from J, leaving 12 bases between. CDR1 MRHNA and CDR2 SNTAGT come from the germline V gene. PCR primers comprised 60 Vbeta and 13 Jbeta primers. Repertoires were generated with immunoSEQ multiplex PCR, while TCRdb's copy carries only in-frame clones and drops some. The sample yields 200,000 to 300,000 clones, about 81% seen once. The sequenced sample consisted of PBMCs. J is TRBJ2-7 and V is TRBV6-4, with D maybe TRBD1 (6 bases). This TCR was recovered from a woman aged 60 to 75 in good health and CMV-seropositive. The CDR3, as DNA: TGTGCCAGCAGTGATCTCAGGGGATCCTCCTACGAGCAGTACTTC. It is translated as CASSDLRGSSYEQYF.